The 9 T cell receptor beta chains below were found in one sample sequenced in a study of human T cells and chemical hapten exposure. The library attached unique molecular identifiers to individual cDNA molecules. TCRdb itself ran the reads through MiXCR, one entry per CDR3 protein. The sample yields about 3,500 distinct CDR3 sequences, around 52% seen once. Indicated treatment: therapeutic diphenylcyclopropenone sensitization with weekly scalp DPC. Sequences were derived from whole blood, sampled before DPC sensitization or 2, 6, or about 24 weeks after (not recorded which). These receptors were collected from an adult with alopecia areata. Some clones in this sample may be carry-over from other donors' samples. This table probably holds off-target reads from a library built for another chain.

This clonotype has more than one count but fewer than ten. The chain joins TRBV7-9 to TRBJ1-4, with D uncertain. CDR3 length: 16 residues. Germline assignment: CDR1 SEHNR and CDR2 FQNEAQ (reference sequence). The germline V and J ends were trimmed by 3 bases and 8 bases, with 19 bases remaining between them. CDR3 nucleotides: TGTGCCAGCAGCTTTCACGGGTTGAGATCAACAGAAAAACTGTTTTTT. It codes for CASSFHGLRSTEKLFF.

This chain uses TRBV7-2 with TRBJ2-7, with no clear D. The CDR3 has 12 amino acids. The V end lost 4 bases, the J end lost 5 bases, and 9 bases lay between the germline ends. Germline V gene lookup returns CDR1 SGHTA and CDR2 FQGNSA. The CDR3 loop reads CASSSRLDEQYF. The CDR3 DNA reads as TGTGCCAGCAGCTCCCGTCTGGACGAGCAGTACTTC.

The chain couples TRBV5-1 to TRBJ2-5; D is possibly TRBD1 (5 bases). The CDR3 extends over 15 amino acids. Deletions cut 0 bases from V and 2 bases from J, with 11 bases between. Germline CDR1 SGHRS, CDR2 YFSETQ. The CDR3: CASSLVSGPQETQYF. CDR3 coding DNA: TGCGCCAGCAGCTTGGTGTCAGGGCCACAAGAGACCCAGTACTTC. Supplemented by reference TRBV5-1 and TRBJ2-5, the full variable domain reads KAGVTQTPRYLIKTRGQQVTLSCSPISGHRSVSWYQQTPGQGLQFLFEYFSETQRNKGNFPGRFSGRQFSNSRSEMNVSTLELGDSALYLCASSLVSGPQETQYFGPGTRLLVL.

V and J are TRBV7-8 and TRBJ2-7; TRBD2 agrees at 8 bases. Germline V gene sequence: CDR1 SGHVS, CDR2 FQNEAQ. The V and J ends lost 5 bases and 2 bases, in that order; junction bases with no gene match: 5. This CDR3 comprises 14 residues. CDR3 protein: CASSPTSGTYEQYF. CDR3 DNA sequence: TGTGCCAGCAGCCCAACTAGCGGTACCTACGAGCAGTACTTC.

This clonotype was observed a handful of times. This chain uses TRBV20-1 with TRBJ2-3; 12 bases map to TRBD2. The V gene end was trimmed by 0 bases and the J gene end by 2 bases; junction bases not matched to a gene: 12. The CDR3 loop spans 19 amino acids. Germline V gives CDR1 DFQATT, CDR2 SNEGSKA (reference sequence). Here the CDR3 reads CSARDPLAGGLVITDTQYF. The CDR3 nucleotides read TGCAGTGCTAGAGACCCCCTAGCGGGGGGGCTCGTGATCACAGATACGCAGTATTTT.

The J gene is TRBJ2-1, the V gene TRBV6-2 or TRBV6-3; D tentatively fits TRBD1 or TRBD2 (5 bases each). Trimming left V 5 bases short and J 16 bases short, with 18 bases between. The CDR3 contains 12 residues. Per germline, CDR1 MNHEY and CDR2 SVGEGT. The CDR3, as DNA: TGTGCCAGCAGTATAACCGGGGACCGTTTCTTCTTC. It yields the protein CASSITGDRFFF.

V usage is TRBV29-1 and J usage is TRBJ2-5; a possible D gene is TRBD1 (6 bases). This CDR3 is built from 11 residues. Germline assignment: CDR1 SQVTM and CDR2 ANQGSEA. V was cut by 8 bases and J by 6 bases, with 13 bases left in between. Written as DNA, the CDR3 is TGCAGCAGCCGGGACAAGAAGACCCAGTACTTC. This codes for CSSRDKKTQYF.

This clonotype was seen more than once but under ten times. This chain links TRBV7-2 with TRBJ1-1; tentative D call: TRBD1 (5 bases). The CDR3 spans 15 residues. The germline CDR1 and CDR2 sequences are SGHTA and FQGNSA. Trimming removed 2 bases from V and 1 base from J, with 11 bases in between. CDR3 in amino acids: CASSLWRTTNTEAFF. The CDR3 DNA follows: TGTGCCAGCAGCTTATGGAGGACAACGAACACTGAAGCTTTCTTT.

The table lists this clonotype with a few counts. V and J are TRBV28 and TRBJ1-1; D unclear. This CDR3 has 12 residues. Germline V gives CDR1 MDHEN, CDR2 SYDVKM. Trimming cost V 5 bases and J 8 bases, with 12 bases left between them. In DNA form, the CDR3 reads TGTGCCAGCAGTCCTCCCGGTCAAGAAGCTTTCTTT. Translating it yields CASSPPGQEAFF.